This T cell receptor beta chain was sequenced in a study of T cells in tumors after PD-1 blockade. The wider study: Prior checkpoint blockade, systemic immunosuppressant use, or anti-cancer therapy within 4 weeks excluded patients. Either cemiplimab 350 mg every 2 weeks or pembrolizumab 200 mg every 3 weeks was given. A subset received ongoing vismodegib 150 mg daily alongside anti-PD-1 therapy. Peripheral blood samples averaged 36,536 unique clonotypes and 113,528 templates.

Clones were sequenced by immunoSEQ multiplex PCR, and TCRdb holds only the in-frame ones, with some missing. The sample includes around 60,000 clones, around four fifths seen only once; the top ten take around 15%. The V end was cut by 6 bases, the J end by 3 bases, with 10 bases between. This CDR3 contains 13 residues. CDR1 is LNHDA and CDR2 is SQIVND in the germline V gene (reference sequence). The chain links TRBV19 to TRBJ2-3; D is uncertain. Specimen: PBMCs, collected before anti-PD-1 treatment. The TCR originated in a human donor with basal cell carcinoma. The CDR3 loop reads CASSQDTTDTQYF. CDR3 DNA sequence: TGTGCCAGTAGCCAAGACACAACAGATACGCAGTATTTT.